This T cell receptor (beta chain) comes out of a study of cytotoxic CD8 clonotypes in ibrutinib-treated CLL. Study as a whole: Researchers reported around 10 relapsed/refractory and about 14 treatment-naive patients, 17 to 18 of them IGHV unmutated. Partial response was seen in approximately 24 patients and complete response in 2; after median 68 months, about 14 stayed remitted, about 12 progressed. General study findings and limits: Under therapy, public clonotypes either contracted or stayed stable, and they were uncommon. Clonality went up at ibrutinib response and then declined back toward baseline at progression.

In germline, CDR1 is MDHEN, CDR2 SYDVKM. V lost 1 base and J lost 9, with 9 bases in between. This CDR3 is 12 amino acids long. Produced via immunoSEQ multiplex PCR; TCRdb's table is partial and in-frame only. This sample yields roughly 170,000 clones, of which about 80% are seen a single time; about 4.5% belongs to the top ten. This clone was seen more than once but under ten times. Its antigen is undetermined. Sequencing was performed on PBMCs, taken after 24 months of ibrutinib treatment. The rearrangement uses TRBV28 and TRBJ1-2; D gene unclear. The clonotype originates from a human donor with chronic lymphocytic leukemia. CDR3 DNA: TGTGCCAGCAGTTTATCCCTCGTTCGCTACACCTTC. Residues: CASSLSLVRYTF.